The 26 T cell receptor beta chains below come from one sample, sequenced in a study of regulatory T cells in long-lasting Graves disease. Sequencing libraries for TCR beta were prepared with iRepertoire HTBI primers and Arm-PCR of CDR3 regions. MiXCR was run by TCRdb on the multiplex PCR reads, yielding one entry per CDR3 protein. The table shows 600,000 to 650,000 distinct CDR3 sequences, with 16% occurring only once. The time point is: newly diagnosed GD, antithyroid drugs for less than 3 months. The authors made the TCR library using RNA they extracted from PBMCs. The same sample was also used in a study of T cells in Graves' hyperthyroidism and ophthalmopathy.

Sequenced here: peripheral blood mononuclear cells (PBMCs), sampled at new diagnosis, from a patient treated with antithyroid drugs. These receptors were obtained from a woman younger than 45 with Graves disease.

As for this clonotype: This may be a read error: a much more frequent sequence differs by one nucleotide. This chain connects TRBV6-1 to TRBJ1-5; D ambiguous. In germline, CDR1 is MNHNS, CDR2 SASEGT. This CDR3 has 12 amino acids. The CDR3 nucleotides read TGTGCCAGCAGTGAAGGGGGTGAGCCCCCGCATTTT. Protein sequence: CASSEGGEPPHF.

This clonotype was counted between two and nine times. The CDR3 bases are TGTGCCTGGAGTATAGGGTATATGGGGGAGCTGTTTTTT. This translates into CAWSIGYMGELFF. The chain is built from TRBV30 and TRBJ2-2; no definite D call. Germline V gene data show CDR1 as GTSNPN and CDR2 as SVGIG (reference sequence). Between the trimmed V and J ends, which lost 2 bases and 8 bases, there was a span of 12 bases. This CDR3 comprises 13 residues.

In this sample, this clonotype turned up a few times. This rearrangement joins TRBV4-1 to TRBJ2-7; weak D call: TRBD1 (5 bases). This CDR3 comprises 14 residues. CDR1 is MGHRA, CDR2 YSYEKL, per germline. V lost 1 base, J lost 7 bases, and 14 bases lay in between. Here the CDR3 DNA reads TGCGCCAGCAGCCAAGTAACAGGTTCTGGAGAGCAGTACTTC. Translation gives CASSQVTGSGEQYF.

In this sample, this clonotype turned up many times. V and J are TRBV11-2 and TRBJ1-1; D perhaps matches TRBD1 (6 bases). Trimming cost V 0 bases and J 10 bases, with 21 bases left between them. CDR1 is SGHAT, CDR2 FQNNGV, per germline. There are 16 residues in the CDR3. In DNA, the CDR3 is TGTGCCAGCAGCTTAGATTCATCAATCTATAGGGGGACAGCTTTCTTT. Translation gives CASSLDSSIYRGTAFF.

This clonotype has at least ten counts. CDR3 in amino acids: CASSPRGAAGPQFF. The CDR3 coding sequence is TGTGCCAGCAGCCCAAGGGGGGCGGCAGGTCCGCAGTTCTTC. The J gene is TRBJ2-1, the V gene TRBV7-3, with D perhaps TRBD1 or TRBD2 (6 bases each). The CDR3 consists of 14 residues. Deletions cut 5 bases from V and 12 bases from J, with 20 bases between. Germline V gene lookup returns CDR1 SGHTA and CDR2 FQGTGA.

This clonotype occurred a few times. The V gene is TRBV7-2, the J gene TRBJ2-5; D uncertain. Trimming shortened V by 5 bases and J by 6 bases, and 7 bases separated the two germline ends. This CDR3 spans 11 amino acids. CDR1 and CDR2 from the germline V gene are SGHTA and FQGNSA. As DNA, the CDR3 is TGTGCCAGCAGCCCCCGGCAGACCCAGTACTTC. It codes for CASSPRQTQYF.

This clonotype was observed a handful of times. The genes are TRBV10-3 and TRBJ2-7, with D hard to call. Germline values: CDR1 ENHRY, CDR2 SYGVKD. The CDR3 spans 12 residues. V was shortened by 8 bases and J by 3 bases, with 11 bases between the two germline ends. The CDR3 protein is CAISFGDYEQYF. CDR3 coding DNA: TGTGCCATCTCCTTCGGCGACTACGAGCAGTACTTC.

The chain links TRBV9 to TRBJ1-2; perhaps TRBD1 as D (6 bases). V shed 5 bases and J shed 3 bases, with 17 bases lying between them. This CDR3 spans 15 amino acids. Looked up from germline, CDR1 is SGDLS and CDR2 is YYNGEE. CDR3 sequence: CASSDGQSGYYGYTF. CDR3 nucleotide sequence: TGTGCCAGCAGTGACGGACAGTCAGGTTACTATGGCTACACCTTC.

This clonotype turned up a few times. The rearrangement joins TRBV27 to TRBJ1-2; weak D call: TRBD1 (6 bases). The CDR3 is 14 residues long. V lost 2 bases, J lost 4 bases, and 11 bases lay in between. Per the germline V gene, CDR1 is MNHEY and CDR2 is SMNVEV (reference sequence). CDR3 nucleotides: TGTGCCAGCAGTTTAGACAGGCGTTTCTATGGCTACACCTTC. Residues: CASSLDRRFYGYTF.

Points on this clonotype: A read error may be the cause here, since a much bigger clone is one base away. The rearrangement uses TRBV28 and TRBJ1-3; D is undetermined. The CDR3 runs to 14 residues. The germline V gene has CDR1 MDHEN and CDR2 SYDVKM. As DNA, the CDR3 is TGTGCCAGCAGCGGGGATAGCTCTGGAAGCACCATATATTTT. This translates into CASSGDSSGSTIYF.

This clonotype was counted many times. The genes are TRBV28 and TRBJ2-7, with 7 bases matching TRBD2. With V trimmed by 7 bases and J by 2 bases, 8 bases remained unmatched. Germline CDR1 and CDR2: MDHEN and SYDVKM. CDR3 length equals 14 residues. CDR3 protein: CASNPGGTPYEQYF. The CDR3 DNA reads as TGTGCCAGCAACCCGGGGGGAACCCCCTACGAGCAGTACTTC.

This chain uses TRBV28 with TRBJ2-5, with D possibly matching TRBD2 (6 bases). Trimming stripped 8 bases from V and 4 bases from J, with 20 bases between. Per the germline V gene, CDR1 is MDHEN and CDR2 is SYDVKM. The CDR3 sequence is 15 residues long. Here the CDR3 reads CASFSQGRLGETQYF. DNA of the CDR3: TGTGCCAGCTTCTCACAAGGAAGACTAGGAGAGACCCAGTACTTC.

This clonotype has a handful of counts. V gene TRBV30 combines with J gene TRBJ2-7; 7 bases line up with TRBD2. Germline values: CDR1 GTSNPN, CDR2 SVGIG (reference sequence). J gave up 2 bases and V 2 bases, and 12 bases lay outside the gene matches. The CDR3 consists of 16 residues. The CDR3, as DNA: TGTGCCTGGAGTCGAGAACTAGCGCTCTCAACCTACGAGCAGTACTTC. It translates to CAWSRELALSTYEQYF.

Here the CDR3 DNA reads TGTGCCAGTAGTCAGGGAGTAACTGAAGCTTTCTTT. This gives the protein CASSQGVTEAFF. V is TRBV19 and J is TRBJ1-1; D is perhaps TRBD1 (5 bases). There are 12 residues in the CDR3. CDR1 is LNHDA and CDR2 is SQIVND in the germline V gene (reference sequence). V was clipped by 5 bases and J by 5 bases, with 9 bases between them. Together with reference TRBV19 and TRBJ1-1, the CDR3 gives the full variable domain: DGGITQSPKYLFRKEGQNVTLSCEQNLNHDAMYWYRQDPGQGLRLIYYSQIVNDFQKGDIAEGYSVSREKKESFPLTVTSAQKNPTAFYLCASSQGVTEAFFGQGTRLTVV.

This clonotype was observed many times. This chain's CDR3 is CASSQELVGTGLFF. The DNA for the CDR3 is TGTGCCAGCAGCCAAGAACTCGTAGGGACAGGTCTGTTCTTC. The chain uses TRBV14 and TRBJ2-1; 8 bases are a match to TRBD1. V gave up 0 bases and J gave up 15 bases; unmatched junction bases: 10. The germline CDR1 and CDR2 sequences are SGHDN and FVKESK. This CDR3 is built from 14 residues.

This clonotype was detected ten times or more. This chain links TRBV7-2 with TRBJ2-1, with D tentatively TRBD2 (6 bases). CDR1 is SGHTA, CDR2 FQGNSA, per germline. This CDR3 region has 14 residues. V dropped 1 base and J dropped 5 bases, with 9 bases sitting between them. CDR3 DNA: TGTGCCAGCAGCTTAGGCGGGACGGACAATGAGCAGTTCTTC. It is translated as CASSLGGTDNEQFF. The whole variable domain, remainder taken from reference TRBV7-2 and TRBJ2-1, is GAGVSQSPSNKVTEKGKDVELRCDPISGHTALYWYRQSLGQGLEFLIYFQGNSAPDKSGLPSDRFSAERTGGSVSTLTIQRTQQEDSAVYLCASSLGGTDNEQFFGPGTRLTVL.

In its sample, this clonotype was seen many times. V and J are TRBV12-3 or TRBV12-4 and TRBJ2-1; 8 positions match TRBD2. Trimming cost V 3 bases and J 1 base; bases outside gene matches: 17. This CDR3 has 20 residues. The CDR3 is CASSFSVGGVAGISYNEQFF. CDR3 DNA sequence: TGTGCCAGCAGTTTTTCGGTGGGGGGGGTAGCGGGAATATCCTACAATGAGCAGTTCTTC.

This clonotype has at least ten counts. CDR3 sequence (DNA): TGTGCCAGCAGTGAGGCGACAGGGGGCTATGAGCCCCAGCATTTT. Translating it yields CASSEATGGYEPQHF. V usage is TRBV28 and J usage is TRBJ1-5, with 10 positions matching TRBD1. Germline V gene data show CDR1 as MDHEN and CDR2 as SYDVKM. The CDR3 has 15 amino acids. V lost 5 bases to trimming and J lost 8 bases; unmatched junction nucleotides: 9. Full variable domain (outside the CDR3, taken from reference TRBV28 and TRBJ1-5): DVKVTQSSRYLVKRTGEKVFLECVQDMDHENMFWYRQDPGLGLRLIYFSYDVKMKEKGDIPEGYSVSREKKERFSLILESASTNQTSMYLCASSEATGGYEPQHFGDGTRLSIL.

The chain has TRBV6-2 or TRBV6-3 and TRBJ2-3; 9 positions agree with TRBD1. V gave up 5 bases and J gave up 2 bases; unmatched junction bases: 11. The germline CDR1 and CDR2 sequences are MNHEY and SVGEGT. The CDR3 consists of 17 residues. This chain's CDR3 is CASSETLTGGATDTQYF. The CDR3 coding sequence is TGTGCCAGCAGTGAAACATTAACAGGGGGCGCCACAGATACGCAGTATTTT.

This clonotype was counted ten times or more. One end of the junction fails to match germline, which may point to a read error. This chain joins TRBV29-1 and TRBJ2-1; tentative D call: TRBD2 (7 bases). CDR3 length: 11 residues. Per germline, CDR1 SQVTM and CDR2 ANQGSEA. The CDR3 spells CRVGGANEQFF. The CDR3 coding sequence is TGCAGGGTTGGGGGGGCCAATGAGCAGTTCTTC.

The chain joins TRBV7-9 to TRBJ2-3, with D perhaps assigned TRBD1 or TRBD2 (5 bases each). CDR1 and CDR2 from the germline V gene are SEHNR and FQNEAQ (reference sequence). V dropped 3 bases and J dropped 0 bases, with 22 bases sitting between them. This CDR3 is 19 amino acids long. The CDR3 coding sequence is TGTGCCAGCAGCTTCAGAGGGGTTCAATCTCTCACTAGCACAGATACGCAGTATTTT. This sequence encodes CASSFRGVQSLTSTDTQYF.

As to this clonotype: A far larger clone is a single base away, which makes a read error likely. The rearrangement links TRBV6-2 or TRBV6-3 to TRBJ2-7; 9 bases are a match to TRBD1. In germline, CDR1 is MNHEY, CDR2 SVGEGT. The CDR3 totals 15 residues. CDR3 DNA sequence: TGTGCCAGCAGTGAAGAACAGGGGGCTTCCTACGAGCAGTGCTTC. As protein: CASSEEQGASYEQCF.

This chain links TRBV19 with TRBJ1-2, with 9 bases that match TRBD1. V trimming: 4 bases; J trimming: 10 bases; junction bases outside the gene matches: 7. CDR1 and CDR2 (germline): LNHDA, SQIVND (reference sequence). This CDR3 has 13 amino acids. CDR3 sequence (DNA): TGTGCCAGTAGTACACAGGGGGCTAGCGACTACACCTTC. This sequence encodes CASSTQGASDYTF.

This clonotype was seen more than once but under ten times. The CDR3 nucleotides are TGTGCCAGCTCACCGTATTCCGGGGAGCTGTTTTTT. This codes for CASSPYSGELFF. The V gene is TRBV18, the J gene TRBJ2-2; D is unclear. The CDR3 has 12 residues. Trimming left V 3 bases short and J 6 bases short, with 5 bases between. Germline CDR1 KGHSH, CDR2 LQKENI.

The rearrangement joins TRBV20-1 to TRBJ1-6; D is ambiguous. The V and J ends lost 3 bases and 7 bases respectively, with 13 bases between them. Germline loops: CDR1 DFQATT, CDR2 SNEGSKA (reference sequence). The CDR3 totals 14 residues. The CDR3 is CSARGPGLNSPLHF. CDR3 bases: TGCAGTGCTAGGGGTCCGGGATTAAATTCACCCCTCCACTTT.

In this sample, this clonotype turned up many times. The chain couples TRBV5-1 to TRBJ2-1; D unclear. Trimming pared 6 bases from V and 7 bases from J, leaving 17 bases between. There are 14 residues in the CDR3. The germline gives CDR1 SGHRS, CDR2 YFSETQ. CDR3 residues: CASTPPWDFNEQFF. The DNA of the CDR3 is TGCGCCAGCACCCCCCCTTGGGATTTTAATGAGCAGTTCTTC.